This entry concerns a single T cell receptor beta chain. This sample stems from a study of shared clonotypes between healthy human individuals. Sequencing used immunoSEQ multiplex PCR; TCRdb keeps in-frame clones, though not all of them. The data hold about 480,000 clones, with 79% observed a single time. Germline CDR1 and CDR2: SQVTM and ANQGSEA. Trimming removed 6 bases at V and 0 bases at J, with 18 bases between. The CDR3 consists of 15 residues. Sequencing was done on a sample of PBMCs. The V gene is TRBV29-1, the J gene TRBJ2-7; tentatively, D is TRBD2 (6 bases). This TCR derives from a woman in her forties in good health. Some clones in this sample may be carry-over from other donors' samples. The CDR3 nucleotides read TGCAGCGTGGTAGGAGGGTCCGGAGGCTCCTACGAGCAGTACTTC. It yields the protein CSVVGGSGGSYEQYF.